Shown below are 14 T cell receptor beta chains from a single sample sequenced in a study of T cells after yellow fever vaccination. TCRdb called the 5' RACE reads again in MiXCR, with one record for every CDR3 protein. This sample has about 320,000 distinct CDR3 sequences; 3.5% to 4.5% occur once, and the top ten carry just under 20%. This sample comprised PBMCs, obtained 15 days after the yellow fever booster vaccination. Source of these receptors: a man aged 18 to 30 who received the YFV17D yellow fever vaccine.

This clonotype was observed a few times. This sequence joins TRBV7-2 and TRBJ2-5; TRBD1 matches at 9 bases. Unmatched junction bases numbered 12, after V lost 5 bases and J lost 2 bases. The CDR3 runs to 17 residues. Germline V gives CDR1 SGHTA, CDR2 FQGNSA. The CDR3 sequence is CASSKQGAALPQETQYF. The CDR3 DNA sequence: TGTGCCAGCAGCAAACAGGGGGCGGCGCTCCCACAAGAGACCCAGTACTTC.

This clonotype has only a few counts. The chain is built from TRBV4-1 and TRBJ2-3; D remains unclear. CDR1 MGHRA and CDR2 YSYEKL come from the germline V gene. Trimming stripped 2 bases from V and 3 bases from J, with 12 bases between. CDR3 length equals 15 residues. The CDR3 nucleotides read TGCGCCAGCAGCCAATTTCGGACCGATACAGATACGCAGTATTTT. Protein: CASSQFRTDTDTQYF.

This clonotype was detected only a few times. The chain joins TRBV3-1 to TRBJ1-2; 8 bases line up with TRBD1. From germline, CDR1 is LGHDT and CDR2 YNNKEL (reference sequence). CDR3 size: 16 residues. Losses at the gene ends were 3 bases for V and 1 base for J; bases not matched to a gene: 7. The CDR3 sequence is CASSQADRADNYGYTF. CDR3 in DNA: TGTGCCAGCAGCCAGGCGGACAGGGCGGATAACTATGGCTACACCTTC.

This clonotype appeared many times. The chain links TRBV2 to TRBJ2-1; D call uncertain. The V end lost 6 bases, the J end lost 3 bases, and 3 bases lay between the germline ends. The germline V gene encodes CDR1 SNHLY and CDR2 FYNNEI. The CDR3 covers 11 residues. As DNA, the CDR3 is TGTGCCAGCAGATACTACAATGAGCAGTTCTTC. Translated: CASRYYNEQFF.

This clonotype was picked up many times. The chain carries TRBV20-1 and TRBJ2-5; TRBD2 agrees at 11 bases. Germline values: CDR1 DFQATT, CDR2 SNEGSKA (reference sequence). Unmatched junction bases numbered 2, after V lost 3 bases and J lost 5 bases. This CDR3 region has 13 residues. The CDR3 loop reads CSASGTSGETQYF. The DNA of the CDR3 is TGCAGTGCTAGCGGGACTAGCGGCGAGACCCAGTACTTC.

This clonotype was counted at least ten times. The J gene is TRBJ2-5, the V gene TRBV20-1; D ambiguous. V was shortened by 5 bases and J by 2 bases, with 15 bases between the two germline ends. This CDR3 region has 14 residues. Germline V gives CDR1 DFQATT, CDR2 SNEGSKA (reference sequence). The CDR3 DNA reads TGCAGTGCTCGGTACCGTAACCCGCAAGAGACCCAGTACTTC. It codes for CSARYRNPQETQYF.

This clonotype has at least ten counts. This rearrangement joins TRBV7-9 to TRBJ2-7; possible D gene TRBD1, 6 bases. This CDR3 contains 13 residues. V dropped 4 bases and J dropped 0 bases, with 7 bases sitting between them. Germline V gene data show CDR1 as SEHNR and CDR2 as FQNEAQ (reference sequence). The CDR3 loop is CASSSDSSYEQYF. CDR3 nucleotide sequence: TGTGCCAGCAGCTCGGACAGCTCCTACGAGCAGTACTTC.

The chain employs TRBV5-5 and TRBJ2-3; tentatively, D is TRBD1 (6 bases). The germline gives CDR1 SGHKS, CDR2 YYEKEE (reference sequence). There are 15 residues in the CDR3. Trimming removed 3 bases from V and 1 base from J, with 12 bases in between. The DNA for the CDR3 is TGTGCCAGCAGCTCAGGACAGTCTGGCACAGATACGCAGTATTTT. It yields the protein CASSSGQSGTDTQYF.

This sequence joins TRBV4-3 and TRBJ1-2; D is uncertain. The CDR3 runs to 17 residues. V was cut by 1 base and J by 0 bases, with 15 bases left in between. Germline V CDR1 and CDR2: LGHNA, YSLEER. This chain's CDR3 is CASSQGVVALSNYGYTF. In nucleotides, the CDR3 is TGCGCCAGCAGCCAAGGGGTAGTGGCCCTGTCTAACTATGGCTACACCTTC.

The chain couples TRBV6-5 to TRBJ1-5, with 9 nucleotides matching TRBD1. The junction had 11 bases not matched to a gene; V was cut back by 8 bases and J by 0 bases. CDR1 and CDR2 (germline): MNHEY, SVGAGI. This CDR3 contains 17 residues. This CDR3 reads CASQRLDRGNSNQPQHF. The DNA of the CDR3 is TGTGCCAGCCAGCGTTTGGACAGGGGTAATAGCAATCAGCCCCAGCATTTT.

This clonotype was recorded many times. This CDR3 reads CASSVVGQANTEAFF. CDR3 nucleotide sequence: TGTGCCAGCAGCGTAGTAGGCCAGGCTAACACTGAAGCTTTCTTT. This rearrangement joins TRBV9 to TRBJ1-1; D uncertain. CDR3 length: 15 residues. Trimming cost V 0 bases and J 2 bases, with 11 bases left between them. Per the germline V gene, CDR1 is SGDLS and CDR2 is YYNGEE.

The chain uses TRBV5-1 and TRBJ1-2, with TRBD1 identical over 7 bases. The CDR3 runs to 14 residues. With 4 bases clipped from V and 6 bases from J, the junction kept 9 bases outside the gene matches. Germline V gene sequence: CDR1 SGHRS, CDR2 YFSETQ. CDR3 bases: TGCGCCAGCAGCCCAGGGAGGACAGGACATGGCTACACCTTC. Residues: CASSPGRTGHGYTF.

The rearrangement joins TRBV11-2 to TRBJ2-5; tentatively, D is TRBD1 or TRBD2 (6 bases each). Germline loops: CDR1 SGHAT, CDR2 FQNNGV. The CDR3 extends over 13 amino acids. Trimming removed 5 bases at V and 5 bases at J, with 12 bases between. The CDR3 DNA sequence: TGTGCCAGCAGCCGGGGGCTCGGGGAGACCCAGTACTTC. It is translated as CASSRGLGETQYF.

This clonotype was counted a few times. This chain's CDR3 is CASSHSGRRPGAGYTF. CDR3 coding DNA: TGCGCCAGCAGCCACTCTGGGCGGCGCCCGGGGGCTGGCTACACCTTC. The chain carries TRBV4-3 and TRBJ1-2, with D perhaps matching TRBD1 (6 bases). From germline, CDR1 is LGHNA and CDR2 YSLEER. The CDR3 has 16 residues. Trimming took 3 bases from V and 7 from J, leaving 21 bases between them.